This T cell receptor (beta chain) was recovered during a study of shared clonotypes between healthy human individuals. The V gene lost 1 base and the J gene lost 0 bases, with 9 bases spanning the gap. This CDR3 is 15 amino acids long. Germline loops: CDR1 SGHAT, CDR2 FQNNGV. Clones were read by immunoSEQ multiplex PCR, and TCRdb kept only the in-frame ones, dropping some. The data show around 600,000 clones, 97% seen once. This receptor was obtained from a woman aged 30 to 39 in good health. This rearrangement joins TRBV11-2 to TRBJ1-1, with D unresolved. Specimen: naive CD4+ T cells sorted from blood. Subset of the sample: CD45RA+ positively selected. The CDR3 protein is CASSLALDLNTEAFF. CDR3 DNA sequence: TGTGCCAGCAGCTTAGCCCTGGATCTGAACACTGAAGCTTTCTTT.